This T cell receptor beta chain was recorded in a study of T cell clonality in common variable immunodeficiency. In this sample, this clone turned up many times. Repertoires were generated with immunoSEQ multiplex PCR, while TCRdb's copy carries only in-frame clones and drops some. The specimen has about 81,000 clones, none found just once. The clonotype originates from a person aged 18-69 years in good health. Specimen: peripheral blood mononuclear cells.

The sequenced CDR3 bases are TGTGCCAGCAGGGATTGGGGCAACATT. Amino acids: CASRDWGNI. In full, the CDR3 is CASRDWGNIQYF. V and J are TRBV5-4 and TRBJ2-4, with a weak D call TRBD1 (5 bases). The read finishes 3 residues shy of the CDR3 end, and the germline J gene is used to complete it. The CDR3 sequence is 12 residues long. Germline CDR1 and CDR2: SGHNT and YYREEE (reference sequence). Trimming cost V 5 bases and J 7 bases, with 10 bases left between them.